The clone carrying this T cell receptor (beta chain) has a count of ten or more. Its antigen is unknown. Trimming shortened V by 3 bases and J by 0 bases, and 12 bases separated the two germline ends. The CDR3 totals 15 residues. Germline CDR1 and CDR2: DFQATT and SNEGSKA (reference sequence). The data were taken from a study of metastatic and nonmetastatic thyroid tumors. Study details: Across peripheral blood and tumor or nodule tissue samples taken from malignant and benign thyroid patients, the repertoires were compared with one another.

Original handling: It was from CDR3 differences across clinicopathological groups that a distant-metastasis classifier for papillary thyroid cancer was built. With MiXCR, TCRdb called clones anew from the PCR reads. These V and J calls derive from TCRdb rather than the authors' analysis. The sample lists around 28,000 clones, over 10% occurring once. Findings and limits, study-wide: Versus benign nodules, malignant thyroid tumors reportedly had significantly higher TCR beta diversity, in blood and tumor.

No patient received treatment before thyroid surgery. The sequence derives from a female donor with papillary thyroid cancer or a benign thyroid nodule (not recorded which). Some clones in this sample may be carry-over from other donors' samples. Sequenced: blood. This rearrangement joins TRBV20-1 to TRBJ1-3; D is ambiguous. For the CDR3, the DNA is TGCAGTGCTAGGGCCCAGGACGGCTCTGGAAACACCATATATTTT. As protein: CSARAQDGSGNTIYF.